These 5 T cell receptor beta chains were sequenced from one sample in a study of blood T cells in healthy people across ages. A sample-barcoded 5' primer and a J-beta primer mix were used in a second PCR of roughly 6 to 11 cycles. TCRdb called the 5' RACE reads again in MiXCR, with one record for every CDR3 protein. The sample holds roughly 1,000,000 distinct CDR3 sequences, about 23% seen once. The sample was also linked to a second study, of T cells of mothers and their children.

The sequenced sample consisted of blood. The receptors derive from a girl aged 2 to 9 in good health.

A few counts support this clonotype. The chain uses TRBV5-8 and TRBJ1-1; D uncertain. Germline assignment: CDR1 SGHTS and CDR2 YDEGEE. Deletions cut 2 bases from V and 1 base from J, with 9 bases between. This CDR3 is 14 amino acids long. CDR3 amino acids: CASSFHNGNTEAFF. The CDR3 region has the DNA TGTGCCAGCAGCTTTCATAACGGGAACACTGAAGCTTTCTTT.

This chain uses TRBV12-3 or TRBV12-4 with TRBJ2-5, with D tentatively TRBD2 (6 bases). This CDR3 region has 16 residues. Trimming left V 3 bases short and J 5 bases short, with 19 bases between. CDR3 sequence reads: CASSFSRGPKRETQYF. In DNA, the CDR3 is TGTGCCAGCAGTTTCTCGCGGGGTCCGAAGAGGGAGACCCAGTACTTC.

The table lists this clonotype with a few counts. CDR3 amino acids: CASSPPTSSGEQFF. CDR3 DNA sequence: TGTGCCAGCAGCCCCCCGACTAGCTCGGGTGAGCAGTTCTTC. The chain is built from TRBV3-1 and TRBJ2-5, with 7 bases fitting TRBD2. Matching the DNA end better, TRBJ2-1 makes the J call doubtful. CDR1 and CDR2 (germline): LGHDT, YNNKEL (reference sequence). CDR3 size: 14 residues.

This chain connects TRBV12-3 or TRBV12-4 to TRBJ2-1, with no clear D. The CDR3 totals 11 residues. The V and J ends lost 9 bases and 0 bases respectively, with 3 bases between them. CDR3 loop: CASHSYNEQFF. The CDR3 nucleotides read TGTGCCAGTCACTCCTACAATGAGCAGTTCTTC.

This clonotype was picked up a small number of times. The chain couples TRBV12-3 or TRBV12-4 to TRBJ2-6, with 8 bases aligning to TRBD1. There are 18 residues in the CDR3. The junction had 11 bases not matched to a gene; V was cut back by 5 bases and J by 2 bases. The DNA of the CDR3 is TGTGCCAGCAGTACCACGACAGGGGCTAGCACTGGGGCCAACGTCCTGACTTTC. Its protein product is CASSTTTGASTGANVLTF.